This T cell receptor beta chain was captured by sequencing in a study of blood T cell repertoires in COVID-19. Study-wide background: Italy, Spain and the United States were the sources of the convalescent and acute COVID-19 samples.

Study processing details: Amplified reference gene primers provided the basis for estimating nucleated cell counts. The table came from immunoSEQ multiplex PCR; TCRdb's copy has only in-frame clones and leaves some out. The V and J calls and the clone size are those of that table, but D and trimming were determined from the DNA. The sample includes about 65,000 clones, over 85% of them seen just once. The sequence was collected from a man in his 70s with active COVID-19. Source material: peripheral blood.

CDR3 in DNA: TGCGCCAGCAGCTTAGCGGGGCGGGTAGCCGATACGCAGTATTTT. Its protein is CASSLAGRVADTQYF. The rearrangement joins TRBV5-1 to TRBJ2-3, with 7 bases lining up with TRBD2. CDR3 length: 15 residues. Germline loops: CDR1 SGHRS, CDR2 YFSETQ. V was pared by 2 bases and J by 6 bases, with 9 bases of the junction left unmatched.